The sequence of this T cell receptor (beta chain) was determined in a study of T cells in Graves' hyperthyroidism and ophthalmopathy. CDR1 is SQVTM and CDR2 is ANQGSEA in the germline V gene. Trimming at V came to 6 bases and at J to 1 base, leaving 2 bases not matched to a gene. There are 14 residues in the CDR3. This clonotype occurred a few times. It was RNA transcripts that yielded the amplified TCR beta CDR3 regions. TCR CDR3 underwent first-round RT-PCR with the HTBI primer set. TCRdb re-called the multiplex PCR reads with MiXCR, one entry per CDR3 protein. The sample records 370,000 or so distinct CDR3 sequences, approximately 25% being singletons.

Material for sequencing was blood. V is TRBV29-1 and J is TRBJ2-2; 10 positions match TRBD2. The TCR sequence derives from a man between 45 and 60 years old with Graves' hyperthyroidism. CDR3 coding DNA: TGCAGCGTGAGGACTAGCGGGAACACCGGGGAGCTGTTTTTT. Protein: CSVRTSGNTGELFF.